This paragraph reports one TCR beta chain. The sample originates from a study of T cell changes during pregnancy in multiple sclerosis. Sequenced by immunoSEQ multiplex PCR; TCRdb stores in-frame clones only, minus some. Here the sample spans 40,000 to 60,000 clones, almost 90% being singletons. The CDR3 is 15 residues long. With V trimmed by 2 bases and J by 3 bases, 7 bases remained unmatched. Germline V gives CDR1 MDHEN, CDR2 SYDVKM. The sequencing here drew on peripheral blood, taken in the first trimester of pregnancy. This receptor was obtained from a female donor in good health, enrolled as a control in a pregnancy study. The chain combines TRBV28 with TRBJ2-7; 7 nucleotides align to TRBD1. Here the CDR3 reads CASSLAQGTGYEQYF. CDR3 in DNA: TGTGCCAGCAGTTTAGCACAGGGGACCGGCTACGAGCAGTACTTC.